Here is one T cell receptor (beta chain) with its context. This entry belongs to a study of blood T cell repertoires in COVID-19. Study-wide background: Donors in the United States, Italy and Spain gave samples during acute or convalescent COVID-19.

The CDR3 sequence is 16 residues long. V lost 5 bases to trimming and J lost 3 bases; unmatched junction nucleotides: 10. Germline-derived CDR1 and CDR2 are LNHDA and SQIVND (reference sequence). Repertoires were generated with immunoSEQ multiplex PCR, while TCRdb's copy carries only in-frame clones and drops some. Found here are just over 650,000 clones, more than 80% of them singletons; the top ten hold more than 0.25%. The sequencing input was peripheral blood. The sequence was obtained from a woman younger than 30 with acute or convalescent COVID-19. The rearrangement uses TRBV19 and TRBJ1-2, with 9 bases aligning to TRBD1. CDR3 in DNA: TGTGCCAGTAGTCGAGCCGGGACAGGGAAGTACTATGGCTACACCTTC. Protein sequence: CASSRAGTGKYYGYTF. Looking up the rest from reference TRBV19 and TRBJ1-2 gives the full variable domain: DGGITQSPKYLFRKEGQNVTLSCEQNLNHDAMYWYRQDPGQGLRLIYYSQIVNDFQKGDIAEGYSVSREKKESFPLTVTSAQKNPTAFYLCASSRAGTGKYYGYTFGSGTRLTVV.